The following is a TCR beta chain sequence with its context. Its antigen is not identified. Molecules of cDNA were individually given unique molecular identifiers that were attached to them. In TCRdb, the 5' RACE reads were re-called with MiXCR into one record per CDR3 protein. The table lists tens of thousands of distinct CDR3 sequences, approximately 12% of them singletons. The CDR3 contains 16 residues. Germline V lookup: CDR1 SGHTA, CDR2 FQGNSA. V shed 7 bases and J shed 1 base, with 20 bases lying between them. This sample is drawn from a study of early T cells in non-severe SARS-CoV-2 infection. Study-level information: With bulk RNA from unsorted whole blood as input, sequencing yielded unpaired chains. Study results and caveats: Clonotype matching in VDJdb favored anti-spike CD8 responses and did not capture private and CD4 specificities.

This receptor was obtained from an adult who was a healthcare worker with PCR-confirmed SARS-CoV-2 infection or an uninfected control (not recorded which). The genes are TRBV7-2 and TRBJ2-7; the D is unclear. Sequenced input: whole blood. DNA of the CDR3: TGTGCCAGCACCTCTTCGGTTACTCCCATTTCCTACGAGCAGTACTTC. Its protein is CASTSSVTPISYEQYF.